The T cell receptor (beta chain) under discussion was sequenced for a study of T cell responses to AZD1222 COVID-19 vaccine. Profiling relied on immunoSEQ multiplex PCR, and the TCRdb table lists in-frame clones only, not all of them. The sample has about 84,000 clones, roughly 89% seen once. Germline V CDR1 and CDR2: LNHDA, SQIVND (reference sequence). The CDR3 runs 16 residues. Unmatched junction bases numbered 8, after V lost 5 bases and J lost 2 bases. This chain joins TRBV19 and TRBJ2-7, with 11 positions matching TRBD2. The material sequenced was peripheral blood, taken 28 days after the second AZD1222 dose. This receptor was taken from an adult who received the AZD1222 COVID-19 vaccine. CDR3 DNA sequence: TGTGCCAGTAGTGTAGCGGGGGGGCAGACAACCTACGAGCAGTACTTC. Translating gives CASSVAGGQTTYEQYF.